This T cell receptor (beta chain) was obtained from a study of blood T cell repertoires in COVID-19 (dated by TCRdb to 2018 to 2021). About the study as a whole: Samples from collaborators originated in the United States, Italy and Spain and spanned both the acute and convalescent phases of COVID-19. The material from the prospective study consisted of cDNA or gDNA derived from T cells, B-cell-depleted T cells, or PBMCs. Deeply sampled blood TCRbeta repertoires from subjects exposed to, actively infected with, or recovered from COVID-19 were included in the dataset. The repertoires were released in a freely available public database meant as a resource for research on the immune response to SARS-CoV-2. Samples came from the ongoing ImmuneRACE study (first 160 participants) plus 1,254 subjects from 6 global collaborators. Sample metadata almost always included a de-identified subject ID, COVID-19 status, age in years and sex. Where available, HLA class I and class II types were obtained from metadata supplied by the sample provider rather than from assay-based typing. Summary of the overall study and its limitations: Clinical and demographic metadata were provided uncurated, with the amount varying by source and participant.

The immunoSEQ Assay, a bias-controlled multiplex PCR, was used to amplify TCRbeta CDR3 regions from genomic DNA. As for the original processing: Within the assay, amplification of reference gene primers was used to estimate how many nucleated cells each sample contained. To quantify the absolute abundance of each unique TCRbeta CDR3 rearrangement, sequence reads were collapsed and filtered. For each sample, productive Simpson clonality was calculated as the square root of Simpson's diversity index over productive rearrangements. TCRdb limited this immuneACCESS table to in-frame rearrangements with V and J called. A share of clones is missing; checked studies link under half to unresolved V genes, and the rest is unexplained. The D gene and trimming were derived from the DNA, and the V and J assignments and clone size from that table. The sample table records around 160,000 clones; 78% of these occur just once. The biggest ten clones account for roughly 14% of the sample.

CDR1 MGHRA and CDR2 YSYEKL were looked up in the germline V gene. V is pared back by 0 bases and J by 1 base, with 6 bases lying between the germline termini. Its CDR3 holds 14 amino acids, cysteine through phenylalanine. Kept here is only the CDR3 DNA, which spans 42 bases and is read in frame from base 1. For this clone: It has no known antigen specificity. No base-level quality is on record; no much larger clone is a single base apart.

Each collaborating institution followed its own protocols to collect whole blood in K2EDTA tubes. For TCRbeta analysis, collaborators shipped samples as frozen whole blood, isolated PBMCs, or DNA extracted from either of those sample types. The sequence came from a woman of 80 years or more with acute or convalescent COVID-19. The rearranged chain carries TRBV4-1 and TRBJ1-1; too little of a D gene remains to name it. The sample taken for sequencing was peripheral blood. The CDR3 region reads CASSQDVRNTEAFF. The DNA is as follows: TGCGCCAGCAGCCAAGATGTTCGGAACACTGAAGCTTTCTTT.